The entry below gives a single T cell receptor beta chain sequence along with its context. This may stem from a read error, because a much larger clone lies one nucleotide away. The missing conserved phenylalanine or tryptophan at the end of this CDR3 makes a read error likely. Duration under 3 months, a NOSPECS grade of at least 4, and a Clinical Activity Score of at least 3 characterized the ophthalmopathy patients. The data were obtained in a study of T cells in Graves' hyperthyroidism and ophthalmopathy. CDR1 and CDR2 (germline): SGHRS, YFSETQ. The CDR3 covers 14 residues. V dropped 1 base and J dropped 2 bases, with 9 bases sitting between them. RNA transcripts provided the source from which TCR beta CDR3 regions were amplified. TCR CDR3 underwent first-round RT-PCR with the HTBI primer set. Using its own MiXCR run on the multiplex PCR reads, TCRdb lists one record per CDR3 protein. In the table there are roughly 500,000 distinct CDR3 sequences, 15% to 20% of which are singletons.

The chain joins TRBV5-1 to TRBJ2-5; the D gene is possibly TRBD1 (6 bases). Sequencing used blood. The source of this sequence is a woman younger than 45 with Graves' ophthalmopathy. The CDR3 DNA reads TGCGCCAGCAGCTTGATAGGACAGCAAGAGACCCAGTACTCC. This sequence encodes CASSLIGQQETQYS.